A single sample gave rise to the 20 T cell receptor beta chains below, sequenced in a study of CD8 T cells in Susac syndrome. Reverse transcription of roughly 0.45 to 1 ug RNA was carried out with random hexamers. Using its own MiXCR run on the immunoSEQ multiplex PCR reads, TCRdb lists one record per CDR3 protein. This table holds roughly 60,000 distinct CDR3 sequences, approximately 94% found once. The source material was CD8+ T cells from PBMCs. The receptors here all came from a human donor in good health.

The V and J genes are TRBV6-4 and TRBJ2-1; D may be TRBD1 or TRBD2 (5 bases each). The CDR3 is 13 residues long. CDR1 and CDR2 (germline): MRHNA, SNTAGT. Trimming took off 8 bases at V and 6 bases at J, with 14 bases between the two ends. The CDR3 bases are TGTGCCAGCTCTAGGGACGATCGCAATGAGCAGTTCTTC. It is translated as CASSRDDRNEQFF.

The chain is built from TRBV24-1 and TRBJ2-3, with D hard to call. This CDR3 has 13 residues. Trimming removed 4 bases at V and 4 bases at J, with 8 bases between. Germline V gene data show CDR1 as KGHDR and CDR2 as SFDVKD. Here the CDR3 reads CATSETGPDTQYF. CDR3 DNA: TGTGCCACCAGTGAGACCGGGCCAGATACGCAGTATTTT.

This sequence joins TRBV27 and TRBJ1-2; D may be TRBD1 (6 bases). Trimming cost V 5 bases and J 0 bases, with 13 bases left between them. This CDR3 comprises 15 residues. CDR1 is MNHEY, CDR2 SMNVEV, per germline (reference sequence). CDR3 DNA sequence: TGTGCCAGCAGTCAGACAGGTCCCGCTAACTATGGCTACACCTTC. Its protein product is CASSQTGPANYGYTF.

V gene TRBV10-3 combines with J gene TRBJ2-7; a weak D match, TRBD1 (5 bases). The ends were cut back, 10 bases at V and 1 base at J, with 17 bases in the middle. This CDR3 is built from 14 residues. CDR1 is ENHRY, CDR2 SYGVKD, per germline. In nucleotides, the CDR3 is TGTGCCACCCACGACAGAACGACGTCCTACGAGCAGTACTTC. Amino acid sequence: CATHDRTTSYEQYF.

The V and J genes are TRBV28 and TRBJ2-7; TRBD1 is a possible D gene (6 bases). Trimming removed 5 bases at V and 1 base at J, with 15 bases between. CDR1 and CDR2 (germline): MDHEN, SYDVKM. The CDR3 sequence is 15 residues long. The CDR3 nucleotides read TGTGCCAGCAGTACACACAGGGCAACGTCCTACGAGCAGTACTTC. This translates into CASSTHRATSYEQYF.

This rearrangement joins TRBV27 to TRBJ2-7, with 8 bases fitting TRBD1. Trimming cost V 0 bases and J 2 bases; bases outside gene matches: 6. Germline-derived CDR1 and CDR2 are MNHEY and SMNVEV (reference sequence). CDR3 length: 16 amino acids. CDR3 bases: TGTGCCAGCAGTTTATCCCCGGGACAGGCCGCCTACGAGCAGTACTTC. Amino acid sequence: CASSLSPGQAAYEQYF.

The rearrangement joins TRBV10-3 to TRBJ1-2; D gene unclear. CDR1 ENHRY and CDR2 SYGVKD come from the germline V gene. CDR3 length equals 13 residues. Trimming cost V 10 bases and J 4 bases, with 16 bases left between them. CDR3 nucleotide sequence: TGTGCCACCGGGCCAGAGTCCCCCTATGGCTACACCTTC. Its protein product is CATGPESPYGYTF.

This rearrangement joins TRBV30 to TRBJ2-7, with D tentatively TRBD2 (6 bases). The CDR3 contains 14 residues. Germline values: CDR1 GTSNPN, CDR2 SVGIG (reference sequence). V shed 0 bases and J shed 2 bases, with 11 bases lying between them. CDR3 bases: TGTGCCTGGAGTGTGGCTAGCGAACCCTACGAGCAGTACTTC. As protein: CAWSVASEPYEQYF. Together with reference TRBV30 and TRBJ2-7, the CDR3 gives the full variable domain: SQTIHQWPATLVQPVGSPLSLECTVEGTSNPNLYWYRQAAGRGLQLLFYSVGIGQISSEVPQNLSASRPQDRQFILSSKKLLLSDSGFYLCAWSVASEPYEQYFGPGTRLTVT.

The chain carries TRBV5-6 and TRBJ1-4; possible D gene TRBD1, 6 bases. This CDR3 has 15 amino acids. Germline V gene sequence: CDR1 SGHDT, CDR2 YYEEEE. V shed 4 bases and J shed 1 base, with 11 bases lying between them. This chain's CDR3 is CASSRNRVTNEKLFF. The CDR3, as DNA: TGTGCCAGCAGCCGGAACAGGGTAACTAATGAAAAACTGTTTTTT.

The chain links TRBV7-9 to TRBJ2-3, with 7 bases aligning to TRBD2. The CDR3 sequence is 14 residues long. J gave up 4 bases and V 3 bases, and 4 bases lay outside the gene matches. CDR1 and CDR2 (germline): SEHNR, FQNEAQ (reference sequence). The CDR3: CASSFSGLPDTQYF. CDR3 nucleotide sequence: TGTGCCAGCAGCTTTAGCGGGTTACCAGATACGCAGTATTTT.

As to this clonotype: One end of the junction is discordant with germline, which a read error may explain. J is TRBJ2-7 and V is TRBV24-1; D remains ambiguous. The CDR3 has 14 residues. CDR1 and CDR2 from the germline V gene are KGHDR and SFDVKD. The CDR3 coding sequence is TGTGCCACCAGTGCGGCAGACGTCCTCTACAAGCAGTACTTC. Its translation is CATSAADVLYKQYF.

The chain carries TRBV5-1 and TRBJ2-5; TRBD1 aligns across 7 bases. Germline V gene data show CDR1 as SGHRS and CDR2 as YFSETQ. This CDR3 has 17 amino acids. With 0 bases clipped from V and 0 bases from J, the junction kept 8 bases outside the gene matches. This CDR3 reads CASSLADRERYQETQYF. The CDR3 nucleotides are TGCGCCAGCAGCTTGGCCGACAGGGAGAGATACCAAGAGACCCAGTACTTC. Together with reference TRBV5-1 and TRBJ2-5, the CDR3 gives the full variable domain: KAGVTQTPRYLIKTRGQQVTLSCSPISGHRSVSWYQQTPGQGLQFLFEYFSETQRNKGNFPGRFSGRQFSNSRSEMNVSTLELGDSALYLCASSLADRERYQETQYFGPGTRLLVL.

V usage is TRBV4-1 and J usage is TRBJ2-3, with 10 bases fitting TRBD2. Losses at the gene ends were 4 bases for V and 5 bases for J; bases not matched to a gene: 6. Looked up from germline, CDR1 is MGHRA and CDR2 is YSYEKL. The CDR3 loop spans 15 amino acids. The CDR3 sequence: CASSLLAGEGDTQYF. In DNA form, the CDR3 reads TGCGCCAGCAGCCTGCTAGCGGGGGAGGGAGATACGCAGTATTTT.

CDR3 nucleotide sequence: TGTGCCAGCCACTGGGACAGGGGTAATCAGGCTAACTATGGCTACACCTTC. Encoded protein: CASHWDRGNQANYGYTF. The chain recombines TRBV2 with TRBJ1-2; TRBD1 matches 10 bases. V trimming: 8 bases; J trimming: 0 bases; junction bases outside the gene matches: 12. In germline, CDR1 is SNHLY, CDR2 FYNNEI. CDR3 size: 17 residues.

This chain uses TRBV5-6 with TRBJ2-1, with a weak D call TRBD2 (6 bases). V was shortened by 4 bases and J by 8 bases, with 13 bases between the two germline ends. The CDR3 has 13 residues. The germline gives CDR1 SGHDT, CDR2 YYEEEE. The CDR3 nucleotides read TGTGCCAGCAGCGTGGGGGGTGGAGATGAGCAGTTCTTC. This translates into CASSVGGGDEQFF.

This chain uses TRBV12-3 or TRBV12-4 with TRBJ2-7, with TRBD1 matching 9 bases. The J segment lost 3 bases and the V segment lost 5 bases, leaving 2 bases of the junction unmatched. The CDR3 sequence is 13 residues long. The CDR3 region has the DNA TGTGCCAGCAGTCAGGGACAGGGCTACGAGCAGTACTTC. Residues: CASSQGQGYEQYF.

This clonotype was counted between two and nine times. The chain couples TRBV9 to TRBJ2-3; D may match TRBD1 or TRBD2 (5 bases each). This CDR3 contains 14 residues. CDR1 and CDR2 (germline): SGDLS, YYNGEE. Deletions cut 4 bases from V and 0 bases from J, with 9 bases between. Here the CDR3 DNA reads TGTGCCAGCAGCCCTTGGGACAGCACAGATACGCAGTATTTT. Translation gives CASSPWDSTDTQYF. Full variable domain (rest looked up from reference TRBV9 and TRBJ2-3): DSGVTQTPKHLITATGQRVTLRCSPRSGDLSVYWYQQSLDQGLQFLIQYYNGEERAKGNILERFSAQQFPDLHSELNLSSLELGDSALYFCASSPWDSTDTQYFGPGTRLTVL.

This clonotype was picked up one time. The gene calls are TRBV29-1 and TRBJ2-1; D may be TRBD1 (6 bases). Deletions cut 0 bases from V and 3 bases from J, with 12 bases between. The CDR3 totals 15 residues. Germline V gives CDR1 SQVTM, CDR2 ANQGSEA. For the CDR3, the DNA is TGCAGCGTTGAAGAGGAACAGGGCAACTACAATGAGCAGTTCTTC. Residues: CSVEEEQGNYNEQFF.

The sample holds one count of this clonotype. This sequence joins TRBV20-1 and TRBJ1-5; 8 nucleotides line up with TRBD1. With V trimmed by 3 bases and J by 6 bases, 13 bases remained unmatched. Germline CDR1 is DFQATT and CDR2 is SNEGSKA (reference sequence). The CDR3 has 16 amino acids. The CDR3 DNA follows: TGCAGTGCTAGCTGGCTCCTGGACAGGGTCAGTCAGCCCCAGCATTTT. Its translation is CSASWLLDRVSQPQHF.

The DNA of the CDR3 is TGTGCCAGCAGTTCCCAGACAGCCTCAACTAATGAAAAACTGTTTTTT. Amino acids: CASSSQTASTNEKLFF. The V gene is TRBV6-5, the J gene TRBJ1-4; D is possibly TRBD1 (5 bases). Germline CDR1 is MNHEY and CDR2 is SVGAGI. This CDR3 region has 16 residues. V was pared by 4 bases and J by 0 bases, with 12 bases between.